This TCR beta chain originates from a study of blood T cell repertoires in COVID-19. The overall study: Material from acute and convalescent COVID-19 was sourced from the United States, Italy and Spain. Sources were T cells, B-cell-depleted T cells, or PBMCs; the material itself was cDNA or gDNA.

Deletions cut 5 bases from V and 9 bases from J, with 14 bases between. This CDR3 is built from 14 residues. Germline CDR1 reads MNHEY; CDR2 reads SMNVEV (reference sequence). This clone was observed a handful of times. Methods used by the authors: Reference gene primer amplification yielded estimated nucleated cell counts. TCRdb's table, derived via immunoSEQ multiplex PCR, lists solely in-frame clones and lacks some. That table gives V, J and clone size, and the DNA gave D and trimming. The sample has about 76,000 clones; approximately 84% are singletons. Sequenced: peripheral blood. The V gene is TRBV27, the J gene TRBJ1-6; D possibly corresponds to TRBD1 (5 bases). This TCR derives from a human donor in a cohort sampled during active COVID-19. The CDR3: CASSPAGYGSPLHF. The CDR3 DNA is TGTGCCAGCAGTCCAGCAGGGTATGGTTCACCCCTCCACTTT.